This paragraph reports one TCR beta chain. Its matching antigen is unknown. Noted treatment: some 20 received Ad26.COV2.S at low or high dose, single or two shots; 5 received placebo; per-sample allocation not given. Samples analyzed were those drawn on day 63 after the first vaccine or placebo injection. This vaccine is an Ad26 vector that expresses the Wuhan-strain SARS-CoV-2 spike. This CDR3 comprises 16 residues. Germline V gives CDR1 LNHDA, CDR2 SQIVND (reference sequence). The V end was cut by 4 bases, the J end by 6 bases, with 19 bases between. The data were taken from a study of Ad26.COV2.S vaccination and SARS-CoV-2 variants. Study details: Participant was drawn from the COV1001 Ad26.COV2.S trial arm. By the intramuscular route, Ad26.COV2.S was given once, or twice 56 days apart. Whole-study results and caveats: Comparability of non-spike TCR breadth was observed across vaccine and placebo recipients.

Assay used: immunoSEQ multiplex PCR; TCRdb lists only in-frame clones, some missing. The sample has 510,000 or so clones, around nine tenths seen once. The rearrangement joins TRBV19 to TRBJ2-1, with a weak D call TRBD1 (6 bases). The input for sequencing was peripheral blood, taken in a trial of Ad26.COV2.S vaccine versus placebo. The sequence derives from a person aged 18-60 years who received the Ad26.COV2.S COVID-19 vaccine or a placebo. Here the CDR3 DNA reads TGTGCCAGTAGTAACCAGGGGCTAATTTCTGGCAATGAGCAGTTCTTC. Its protein is CASSNQGLISGNEQFF.